This passage covers 26 T cell receptor beta chains from one sample sequenced in a study of blood T cell repertoires in COVID-19. The method was immunoSEQ multiplex PCR; TCRdb's version includes in-frame clones alone and lacks a portion of them. The sample includes about 210,000 clones, about 90% of them seen just once. Sequencing was done on a sample of peripheral blood. Receptors originate from a man aged 25-45 years with acute or convalescent COVID-19.

The J gene is TRBJ2-2, the V gene TRBV30; D remains ambiguous. The germline CDR1 and CDR2 sequences are GTSNPN and SVGIG (reference sequence). The CDR3 has 12 residues. V shed 3 bases and J shed 0 bases, with 2 bases lying between them. CDR3 region: CAWSSNTGELFF. The CDR3 DNA reads TGTGCCTGGAGCTCGAACACCGGGGAGCTGTTTTTT.

This clone is a singleton in its sample. This rearrangement joins TRBV7-9 to TRBJ2-5; D unclear. The germline gives CDR1 SEHNR, CDR2 FQNEAQ (reference sequence). Trimming pared 5 bases from V and 5 bases from J, leaving 9 bases between. The CDR3 length is 12 residues. CDR3 DNA sequence: TGTGCCAGCAGCCCCGGTTCGGAGACCCAGTACTTC. Amino acids: CASSPGSETQYF. Variable domain in full (rest from reference TRBV7-9 and TRBJ2-5): DTGVSQNPRHKITKRGQNVTFRCDPISEHNRLYWYRQTLGQGPEFLTYFQNEAQLEKSRLLSDRFSAERPKGSFSTLEIQRTEQGDSAMYLCASSPGSETQYFGPGTRLLVL.

This chain connects TRBV19 to TRBJ1-5; TRBD1 aligns across 8 bases. The CDR3 runs to 14 residues. J gave up 9 bases and V 4 bases, and 8 bases lay outside the gene matches. Germline V gives CDR1 LNHDA, CDR2 SQIVND (reference sequence). Here the CDR3 reads CASSTGQGPLPQHF. The DNA for the CDR3 is TGTGCCAGTAGTACTGGACAGGGCCCCCTGCCCCAGCATTTT.

The chain links TRBV27 to TRBJ2-3; D may be TRBD1 (6 bases). The CDR3 sequence is 13 residues long. The germline V gene has CDR1 MNHEY and CDR2 SMNVEV (reference sequence). The V gene lost 9 bases and the J gene lost 3 bases, with 13 bases spanning the gap. The CDR3 DNA sequence: TGTGCCAGGCCGGGACACTTAACAGATACGCAGTATTTT. Translation: CARPGHLTDTQYF.

This clone was observed once. The chain uses TRBV29-1 and TRBJ1-2, with 8 positions matching TRBD1. V shed 8 bases, J shed 2 bases, and the junction held 4 bases outside the gene matches. This CDR3 is built from 12 residues. Looked up from germline, CDR1 is SQVTM and CDR2 is ANQGSEA. CDR3 sequence: CSHGDRNYGYTF. CDR3 DNA: TGCAGCCACGGGGACAGGAACTATGGCTACACCTTC.

This CDR3 is CASSTSATGGYGYTF. CDR3 nucleotide sequence: TGTGCCAGCAGCACAAGCGCCACAGGGGGCTATGGCTACACCTTC. V and J are TRBV7-3 and TRBJ1-2; 8 positions agree with TRBD1. Germline trimming cut 5 bases from V and 4 bases from J; bases unmatched to any gene: 9. The CDR3 is 15 residues long. Germline-derived CDR1 and CDR2 are SGHTA and FQGTGA.

The chain joins TRBV7-3 to TRBJ2-3; the D is unclear. The V gene's germline CDR1 is SGHTA and CDR2 FQGTGA. V shed 8 bases and J shed 6 bases, with 15 bases lying between them. The CDR3 runs to 13 residues. The DNA for the CDR3 is TGTGCCAGCTCGTCTTCGGTTTGGGATACGCAGTATTTT. As protein: CASSSSVWDTQYF.

In this sample, this clone turned up once. The chain uses TRBV3-1 (or the pseudogene TRBV3-2) and TRBJ2-3, with 9 bases aligning to TRBD2. Per germline, CDR1 LGHDT and CDR2 YNNKEL (reference sequence). The CDR3 covers 17 residues. V lost 4 bases, J lost 2 bases, and 10 bases stayed unmatched. In nucleotides, the CDR3 is TGTGCCAGCAGCCCCCAGAACCTAGCGGGGTACACAGATACGCAGTATTTT. It is translated as CASSPQNLAGYTDTQYF.

This chain uses TRBV9 with TRBJ2-3; a possible D gene is TRBD2 (6 bases). V shed 7 bases and J shed 6 bases, with 18 bases lying between them. The CDR3 consists of 14 residues. CDR1 is SGDLS and CDR2 is YYNGEE in the germline V gene. Here the CDR3 reads CASERGGLSDTQYF. For the CDR3, the DNA is TGTGCCAGCGAGAGGGGAGGCCTCTCGGATACGCAGTATTTT.

V usage is TRBV25-1 and J usage is TRBJ2-7; 7 bases agree with TRBD1. Trimming removed 3 bases from V and 7 bases from J; junction bases left unmatched: 12. Germline V gene sequence: CDR1 MGHDK, CDR2 SYGVNS. The CDR3 totals 15 residues. CDR3 residues: CASSDGRTGSREQYF. In DNA, the CDR3 is TGTGCCAGCAGTGATGGTCGGACAGGCTCGCGGGAGCAGTACTTC.

The chain employs TRBV5-1 and TRBJ2-3; no clear D. The CDR3 length is 15 residues. V was trimmed by 0 bases and J by 2 bases, leaving 10 bases between them. Per the germline V gene, CDR1 is SGHRS and CDR2 is YFSETQ. The CDR3 DNA is TGCGCCAGCAGCTTGGGACTCAAAACCACAGATACGCAGTATTTT. Translating gives CASSLGLKTTDTQYF.

The chain links TRBV6-5 to TRBJ1-2, with D possibly TRBD1 on 5 matching bases. The germline CDR1 and CDR2 sequences are MNHEY and SVGAGI. Trimming took off 6 bases at V and 8 bases at J, with 19 bases between the two ends. The CDR3 is 14 residues long. The CDR3, as DNA: TGTGCCAGCAGACTCCCTCCAGGGCAGGGAGGCTACACCTTC. Encoded protein: CASRLPPGQGGYTF.

The V call is TRBV6-5, the J call TRBJ1-4, with TRBD1 matching over 7 bases. This CDR3 has 12 amino acids. Looked up from germline, CDR1 is MNHEY and CDR2 is SVGAGI. V was clipped by 7 bases and J by 8 bases; unmatched bases: 4. Written as DNA, the CDR3 is TGTGCCAGCAAAACAGGGGTGGAAAAACTGTTTTTT. Protein product: CASKTGVEKLFF.

This chain connects TRBV5-5 to TRBJ1-5; 7 bases align to TRBD1. The trim removed 6 bases at V and 4 bases at J, leaving 10 bases unmatched. The CDR3 is made up of 15 amino acids. In germline, CDR1 is SGHKS, CDR2 YYEKEE (reference sequence). In DNA, the CDR3 is TGTGCCAGCAACCCTACCGGGACAGCGAATCAGCCCCAGCATTTT. Its protein product is CASNPTGTANQPQHF.

This clone occurred once. The J gene is TRBJ1-1, the V gene TRBV18; 9 nucleotides line up with TRBD1. The CDR3 covers 15 residues. J lost 8 bases, V lost 0 bases, and 7 bases had no gene match. Per germline, CDR1 KGHSH and CDR2 LQKENI. The CDR3 DNA reads as TGTGCCAGCTCACCACCTTCGGACAGGGGAAGGGAAGCTTTCTTT. It encodes CASSPPSDRGREAFF.

The chain carries TRBV28 and TRBJ2-3; 8 bases map to TRBD2. The CDR3 is made up of 14 amino acids. In germline, CDR1 is MDHEN, CDR2 SYDVKM. Trimming cost V 2 bases and J 4 bases; bases outside gene matches: 2. CDR3 residues: CASSLAGGADTQYF. The CDR3 DNA follows: TGTGCCAGCAGTTTAGCGGGAGGAGCAGATACGCAGTATTTT.

The gene calls are TRBV6-4 and TRBJ2-2; 7 bases agree with TRBD2. Germline V lookup: CDR1 MRHNA, CDR2 SNTAGT. V shed 5 bases and J 3 bases; nucleotides not matched to a gene: 0. The CDR3 spans 13 residues. The DNA for the CDR3 is TGTGCCAGCAGTAGCGGGGACACCGGGGAGCTGTTTTTT. Amino acids: CASSSGDTGELFF.

The chain links TRBV5-1 to TRBJ1-1; 11 nucleotides agree with TRBD1. There are 15 residues in the CDR3. Germline CDR1 reads SGHRS; CDR2 reads YFSETQ. V shed 2 bases and J 4 bases; nucleotides not matched to a gene: 4. As DNA, the CDR3 is TGCGCCAGCAGCTTAGGACAGGGGGCGAGCACTGAAGCTTTCTTT. Its translation is CASSLGQGASTEAFF.

This clone showed up just once. The chain links TRBV10-1 to TRBJ1-2; 9 bases agree with TRBD1. CDR1 is WNHNN and CDR2 is SYGVQD in the germline V gene (reference sequence). This CDR3 contains 12 residues. The V gene end was trimmed by 10 bases and the J gene end by 6 bases; junction bases not matched to a gene: 6. The CDR3 DNA reads as TGCGCCAAATCGGACAGGGGTGATGGCTACACCTTC. Protein product: CAKSDRGDGYTF.

The chain couples TRBV23-1 to TRBJ2-3; the D is unclear. TRBV23-1 counts as an open reading frame of uncertain function. The CDR3 spans 9 residues. Trimming removed 9 bases from V and 8 bases from J, with 6 bases in between. CDR3 DNA sequence: TGCGCCAGGTTCGGTACGCAGTATTTT. Translation gives CARFGTQYF.

The genes are TRBV5-1 and TRBJ2-5; TRBD2 agrees at 12 bases. This CDR3 has 14 residues. The V and J ends lost 7 bases and 5 bases, in that order; junction bases with no gene match: 6. Looked up from germline, CDR1 is SGHRS and CDR2 is YFSETQ. The CDR3, as DNA: TGCGCCAGCGCTAGCGGGGGGGCCGAGGAGACCCAGTACTTC. Translating gives CASASGGAEETQYF.

The gene calls are TRBV27 and TRBJ1-2, with 12 nucleotides matching TRBD1. The J segment lost 8 bases and the V segment lost 8 bases, leaving 6 bases of the junction unmatched. The CDR3 runs to 13 residues. Germline CDR1 and CDR2: MNHEY and SMNVEV (reference sequence). In DNA form, the CDR3 reads TGTGCCAGCGGCCGGGACAGGGGGCTCGGCTACACCTTC. It specifies CASGRDRGLGYTF.

This clone occurred a few times. J is TRBJ2-7 and V is TRBV6-6; 10 bases agree with TRBD1. The V gene end was trimmed by 7 bases and the J gene end by 5 bases; junction bases not matched to a gene: 11. The CDR3 sequence is 15 residues long. The germline V gene encodes CDR1 MNHNY and CDR2 SVGAGI (reference sequence). In DNA form, the CDR3 reads TGTGCCAGCAAGGGAAATTACGGGACAGGGGACGAGCAGTACTTC. Protein sequence: CASKGNYGTGDEQYF.

The chain carries TRBV18 and TRBJ2-3; 10 bases map to TRBD2. The germline CDR1 and CDR2 sequences are KGHSH and LQKENI. This CDR3 spans 15 amino acids. The J segment lost 7 bases and the V segment lost 3 bases, leaving 7 bases of the junction unmatched. This CDR3 is CASSPSGGAKYTQYF. The CDR3 DNA is TGTGCCAGCTCACCCAGCGGGGGGGCCAAGTATACGCAGTATTTT.

Concerning this clone itself: The sample has other DNA sequences that encode this CDR3 too. The chain employs TRBV18 and TRBJ1-6, with D possibly matching TRBD1 (6 bases). V was pared by 3 bases and J by 7 bases, with 7 bases between. The germline gives CDR1 KGHSH, CDR2 LQKENI. This CDR3 region has 13 residues. CDR3 DNA sequence: TGTGCCAGCTCACCGGACAGAAATTCACCCCTCCACTTT. This encodes CASSPDRNSPLHF.

The V and J genes are TRBV3-1 (or the pseudogene TRBV3-2) and TRBJ1-4; D remains unclear. This CDR3 contains 15 residues. Deletions cut 1 base from V and 0 bases from J, with 6 bases between. CDR1 and CDR2 (germline): LGHDT, YNNKEL (reference sequence). The CDR3 coding sequence is TGTGCCAGCAGCCAAGGCAGGCCAACTAATGAAAAACTGTTTTTT. Translating it yields CASSQGRPTNEKLFF.